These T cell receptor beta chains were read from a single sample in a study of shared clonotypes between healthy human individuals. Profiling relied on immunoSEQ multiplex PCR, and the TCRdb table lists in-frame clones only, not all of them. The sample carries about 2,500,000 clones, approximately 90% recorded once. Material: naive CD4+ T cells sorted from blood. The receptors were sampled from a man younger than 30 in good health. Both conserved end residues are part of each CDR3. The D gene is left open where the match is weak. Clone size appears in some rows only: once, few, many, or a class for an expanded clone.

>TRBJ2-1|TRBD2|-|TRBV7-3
TGTGCCAGCGGAGCGGGGGGGCTCAATGAGCAGTTCTTC
CASGAGGLNEQFF
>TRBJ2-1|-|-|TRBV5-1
TGCGCCAGCAGCTTGGCGTATGAGCAGTTCTTC
CASSLAYEQFF
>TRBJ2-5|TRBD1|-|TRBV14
TGTGCCAGCAGCAGGACAGGGGGAGAGACCCAGTACTTC
CASSRTGGETQYF
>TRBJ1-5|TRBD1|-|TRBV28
TGTGCCAGCAGCCGATCGTTGACAGGGGATAGCAATCAGCCCCAGCATTTT
CASSRSLTGDSNQPQHF
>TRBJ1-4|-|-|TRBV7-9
TGTGCCAGCAGCTTAGAGAGCGGACACGGTAATGAAAAACTGTTTTTT
CASSLESGHGNEKLFF
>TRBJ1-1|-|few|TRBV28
TGTGCCAGCAGCTTGGCGGCCCCGGGGAGGGGAGCTTTCTTT
CASSLAAPGRGAFF
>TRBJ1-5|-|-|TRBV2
TGTGCCAGCAGTGAACTGGATAGCAATCAGCCCCAGCATTTT
CASSELDSNQPQHF
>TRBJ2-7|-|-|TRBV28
TGTGCCAGCAGTTCCCCCACCGGGCCGAGCTACGAGCAGTACTTC
CASSSPTGPSYEQYF
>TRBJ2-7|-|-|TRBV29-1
TGCAGCGTTTCCGAAGGGTGGTATCCCTACGAGCAGTACTTC
CSVSEGWYPYEQYF
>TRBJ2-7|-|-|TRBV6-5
TGTGCCAGCAGCCAGTCAGGGACCTACGAGCAGTACTTC
CASSQSGTYEQYF
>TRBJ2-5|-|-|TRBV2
TGTGCCAGCAGTGAGAGGGGTAGGCCACCTCAAGAGACCCAGTACTTC
CASSERGRPPQETQYF
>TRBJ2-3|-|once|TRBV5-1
TGCGCCAGCAAAGATCGCACAGATACGCAGTATTTT
CASKDRTDTQYF
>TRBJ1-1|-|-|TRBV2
TGTGCCAGCAGTGAAGCTTCGGCCGGGAACACTGAAGCTTTCTTT
CASSEASAGNTEAFF
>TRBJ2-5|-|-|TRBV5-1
TGCGCCAGCAGCTCTCAAGAGACCCAGTACTTC
CASSSQETQYF
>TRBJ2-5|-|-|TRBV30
TGTGCCTGGAGTGGAAAGGAACAAGAGACCCAGTACTTC
CAWSGKEQETQYF
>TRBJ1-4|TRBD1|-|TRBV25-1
TGTGCCAGCAGTGACTTGGACAGGGTTAATGAAAAACTGTTTTTT
CASSDLDRVNEKLFF
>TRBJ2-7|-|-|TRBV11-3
TGTGCCAGCAGCTTAGAGGGGGGCTACGAGCAGTACTTC
CASSLEGGYEQYF
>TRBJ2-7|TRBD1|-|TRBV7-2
TGTGCCAGCAGCTGGGGACAGGGCTCCGAGCAGTACTTC
CASSWGQGSEQYF
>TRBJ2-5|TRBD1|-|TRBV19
TGTGCCAGTAGTCGGACAGGTCAAGAGACCCAGTACTTC
CASSRTGQETQYF
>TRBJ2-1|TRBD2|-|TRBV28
TGTGCCAGCCCATCCCCTAGCGGGGTCTACAATGAGCAGTTCTTC
CASPSPSGVYNEQFF
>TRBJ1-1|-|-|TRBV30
TGTGCCTGGGGGCCACTAGCGAACACTGAAGCTTTCTTT
CAWGPLANTEAFF
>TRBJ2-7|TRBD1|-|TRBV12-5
TGTGCTAGTGGTTTGGTACGAGGGACAGGGGTGTCCGAGCAGTACTTC
CASGLVRGTGVSEQYF
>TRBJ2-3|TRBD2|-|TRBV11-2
TGTGCCAGCAGCACCACCACTAGCGGGGTGGGAGATACGCAGTATTTT
CASSTTTSGVGDTQYF
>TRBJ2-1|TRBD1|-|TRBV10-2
TGCGCCAGCAGTCTACAACAGGGGAATGAGCAGTTCTTC
CASSLQQGNEQFF
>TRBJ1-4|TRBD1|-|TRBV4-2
TGTGCCAGCAGCCACGACCGGACAGGGGGTGGGACTAATGAAAAACTGTTTTTT
CASSHDRTGGGTNEKLFF
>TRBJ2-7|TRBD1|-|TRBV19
TGTGCCAGTAGCCCGGGACAGAGAAACTACGAGCAGTACTTC
CASSPGQRNYEQYF
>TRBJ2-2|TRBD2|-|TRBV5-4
TGTGCCAGCAGCTCGGGACTAGCGACGACCGGGGAGCTGTTTTTT
CASSSGLATTGELFF
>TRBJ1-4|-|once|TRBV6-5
TGTGCCAGCAGCCCTGGTCCCCCGGGTGAAAAACTGTTTTTT
CASSPGPPGEKLFF
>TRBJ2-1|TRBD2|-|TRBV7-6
TGTGCCAGCAGCGCGGGACTAGCGGCAACCTACAATGAGCAGTTCTTC
CASSAGLAATYNEQFF
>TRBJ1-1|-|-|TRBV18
TGTGCCAGCTCACCGCAACAGGCTGGAGGAGTCGAAGCTTTCTTT
CASSPQQAGGVEAFF
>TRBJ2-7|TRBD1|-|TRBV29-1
TGCAGCGCCTCCCAAGGGACAGTGAAGAACGAGCAGTACTTC
CSASQGTVKNEQYF
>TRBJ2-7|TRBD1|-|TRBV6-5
TGTGCCAGCAGAAAGACAGGGGCGGCGGGCTACGAGCAGTACTTC
CASRKTGAAGYEQYF
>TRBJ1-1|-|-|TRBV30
TGTGCCTGGAGTGTGTCCGGGAGTACGCCTGAAGCTTTCTTT
CAWSVSGSTPEAFF
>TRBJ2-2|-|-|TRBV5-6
TGTGCCAGCAGCTTGCTCGTCCTAAGGGAAACCGGGGAGCTGTTTTTT
CASSLLVLRETGELFF
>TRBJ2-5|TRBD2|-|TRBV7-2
TGTGCCAGCAGCCTCGGACTAGCGGGGGGCCAAGAGACCCAGTACTTC
CASSLGLAGGQETQYF
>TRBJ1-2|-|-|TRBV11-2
TGTGCCAGCAGCCCCCTCGACAGGACCTACTATGGCTACACCTTC
CASSPLDRTYYGYTF
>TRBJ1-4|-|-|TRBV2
TGTGCCATCGGACAGCAAAGCCCGGAACTGTTTTTT
CAIGQQSPELFF
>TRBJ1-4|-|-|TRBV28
TGTGCCAGCAGTTGGGCTAGGTTATTGGAAAAACTGTTTTTT
CASSWARLLEKLFF
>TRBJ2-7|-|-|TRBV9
TGTGCCAGCAGCGCAAAGGCACAGGGTCGGGGTTACGAGCAGTACTTC
CASSAKAQGRGYEQYF
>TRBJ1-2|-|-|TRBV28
TGTGCCACCGGACCTAACTATGGCTACACCTTC
CATGPNYGYTF
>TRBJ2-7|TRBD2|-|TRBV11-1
TGTGCCAGCAGCGCGGGGAGGGGTTTATCCTACGAGCAGTACTTC
CASSAGRGLSYEQYF
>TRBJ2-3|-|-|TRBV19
TGTGCCAGTAGCGGTGGAGTGAGCACAGATACGCAGTATTTT
CASSGGVSTDTQYF
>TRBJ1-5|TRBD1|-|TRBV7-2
TGTGCCAGCAGCTTAGGACAGGGGCATCAGCCCCAGCATTTT
CASSLGQGHQPQHF